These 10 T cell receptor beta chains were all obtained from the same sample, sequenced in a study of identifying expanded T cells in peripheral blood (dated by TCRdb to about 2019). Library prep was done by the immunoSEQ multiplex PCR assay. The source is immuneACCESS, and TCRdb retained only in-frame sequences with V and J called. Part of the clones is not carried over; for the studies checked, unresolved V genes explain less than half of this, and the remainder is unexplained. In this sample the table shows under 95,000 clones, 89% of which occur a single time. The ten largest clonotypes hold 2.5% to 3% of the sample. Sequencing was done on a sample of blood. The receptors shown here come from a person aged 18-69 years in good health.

CDR3 protein: CASSYRGMGNQPQHF. In DNA form, the CDR3 reads TGTGCCAGCAGTTACAGGGGGATGGGCAATCAGCCCCAGCATTTT. The rearrangement uses TRBV6-6 and TRBJ1-5; tentatively, D is TRBD1 (6 bases). The V gene lost 2 bases and the J gene lost 2 bases, with 10 bases spanning the gap. There are 15 residues in the CDR3. From germline, CDR1 is MNHNY and CDR2 SVGAGI (reference sequence).

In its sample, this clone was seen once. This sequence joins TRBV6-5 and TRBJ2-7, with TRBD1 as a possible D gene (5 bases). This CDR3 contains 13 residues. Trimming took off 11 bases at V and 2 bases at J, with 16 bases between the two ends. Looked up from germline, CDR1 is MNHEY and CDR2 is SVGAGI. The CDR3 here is CAACAQAPYEQYF. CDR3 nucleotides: TGTGCCGCCTGTGCACAGGCCCCCTACGAGCAGTACTTC.

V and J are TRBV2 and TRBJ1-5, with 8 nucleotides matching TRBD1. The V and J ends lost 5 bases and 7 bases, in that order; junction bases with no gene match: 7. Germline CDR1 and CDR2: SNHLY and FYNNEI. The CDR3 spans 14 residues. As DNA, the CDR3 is TGTGCCAGCAGTCCGACAGGGGTGGAGCAGCCCCAGCATTTT. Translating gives CASSPTGVEQPQHF.

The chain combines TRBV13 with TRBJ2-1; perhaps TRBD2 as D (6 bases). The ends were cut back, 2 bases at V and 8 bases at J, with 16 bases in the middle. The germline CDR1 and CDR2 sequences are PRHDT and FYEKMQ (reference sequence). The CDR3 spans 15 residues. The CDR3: CASSLSGLWGDEQFF. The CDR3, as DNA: TGTGCCAGCAGCTTATCGGGCCTATGGGGGGATGAGCAGTTCTTC.

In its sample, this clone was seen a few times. Here the CDR3 DNA reads TGTGCCAGCAGCCCGGGGGGGTCCCAAGAGACCCAGTACTTC. It encodes CASSPGGSQETQYF. This chain joins TRBV5-4 and TRBJ2-5; 8 bases agree with TRBD2. The germline V gene encodes CDR1 SGHNT and CDR2 YYREEE (reference sequence). V dropped 4 bases and J dropped 1; count of bases not matched to a gene: 3. The CDR3 runs 14 residues.

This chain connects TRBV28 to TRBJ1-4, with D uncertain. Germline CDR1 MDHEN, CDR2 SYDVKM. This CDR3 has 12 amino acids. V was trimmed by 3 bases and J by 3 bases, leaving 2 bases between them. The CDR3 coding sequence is TGTGCCAGCAGTTTTCCTAATGAAAAACTGTTTTTT. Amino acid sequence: CASSFPNEKLFF.

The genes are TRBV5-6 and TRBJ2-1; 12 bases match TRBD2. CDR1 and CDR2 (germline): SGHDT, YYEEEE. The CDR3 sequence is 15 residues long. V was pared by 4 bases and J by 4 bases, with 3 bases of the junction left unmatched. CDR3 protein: CASSVGTSGYNEQFF. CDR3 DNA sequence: TGTGCCAGCAGCGTAGGGACTAGCGGGTACAATGAGCAGTTCTTC. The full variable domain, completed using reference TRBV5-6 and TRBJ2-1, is DAGVTQSPTHLIKTRGQQVTLRCSPKSGHDTVSWYQQALGQGPQFIFQYYEEEERQRGNFPDRFSGHQFPNYSSELNVNALLLGDSALYLCASSVGTSGYNEQFFGPGTRLTVL.

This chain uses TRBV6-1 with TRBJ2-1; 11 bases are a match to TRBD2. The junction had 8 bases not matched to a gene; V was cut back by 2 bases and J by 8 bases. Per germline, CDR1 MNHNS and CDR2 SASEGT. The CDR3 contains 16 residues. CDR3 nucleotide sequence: TGTGCCAGCAGTGAACCACTAGCGGGAGTGAGGGATGAGCAGTTCTTC. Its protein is CASSEPLAGVRDEQFF.

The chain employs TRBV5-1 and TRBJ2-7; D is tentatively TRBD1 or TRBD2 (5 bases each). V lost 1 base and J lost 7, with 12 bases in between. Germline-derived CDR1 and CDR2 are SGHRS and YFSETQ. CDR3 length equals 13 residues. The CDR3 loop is CASSLRDEREQYF. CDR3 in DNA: TGCGCCAGCAGCTTGCGGGACGAACGAGAGCAGTACTTC.

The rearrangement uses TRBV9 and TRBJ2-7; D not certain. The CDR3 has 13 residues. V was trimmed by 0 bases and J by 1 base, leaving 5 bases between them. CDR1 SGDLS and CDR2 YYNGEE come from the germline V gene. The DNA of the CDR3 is TGTGCCAGCAGCGTAGGCTCGTCCTACGAGCAGTACTTC. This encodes CASSVGSSYEQYF.